This T cell receptor (beta chain) appears in the sequencing data of a study of cytomegalovirus exposure and HLA in healthy donors. With V trimmed by 7 bases and J by 6 bases, 10 bases remained unmatched. The CDR3 has 16 amino acids. Germline CDR1 is PRHDT and CDR2 is FYEKMQ (reference sequence). The PCR contained 60 Vbeta and 13 Jbeta primers. This table comes from immunoSEQ multiplex PCR, and its TCRdb copy is limited to in-frame clones, with some not included. The sample comprises about 76,000 clones, around two thirds of which are singletons, and 4.9% rests with the top ten. Sequenced: PBMCs. The rearrangement joins TRBV13 to TRBJ2-2, with 11 nucleotides matching TRBD1. The TCR sequence derives from a man aged 55 to 70 in good health and CMV-seropositive. CDR3 region: CASKGSGTGGPGELFF. CDR3 sequence (DNA): TGTGCCAGCAAGGGTTCCGGGACAGGGGGGCCCGGGGAGCTGTTTTTT.